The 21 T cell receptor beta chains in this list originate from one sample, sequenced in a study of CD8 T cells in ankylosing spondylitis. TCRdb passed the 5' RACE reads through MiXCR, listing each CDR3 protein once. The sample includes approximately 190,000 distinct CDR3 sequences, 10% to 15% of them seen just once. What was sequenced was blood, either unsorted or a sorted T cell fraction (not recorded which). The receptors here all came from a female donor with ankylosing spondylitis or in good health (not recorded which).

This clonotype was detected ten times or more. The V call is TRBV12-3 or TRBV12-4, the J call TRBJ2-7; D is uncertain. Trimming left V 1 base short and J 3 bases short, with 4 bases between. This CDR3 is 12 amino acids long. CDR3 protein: CASSLGFYEQYF. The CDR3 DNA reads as TGTGCCAGCAGTTTAGGCTTCTACGAGCAGTACTTC.

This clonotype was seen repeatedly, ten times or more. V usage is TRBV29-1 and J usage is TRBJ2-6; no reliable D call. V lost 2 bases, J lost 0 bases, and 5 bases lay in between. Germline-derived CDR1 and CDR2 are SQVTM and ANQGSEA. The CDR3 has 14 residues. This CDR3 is CSVELFSGANVLTF. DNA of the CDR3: TGCAGCGTTGAACTCTTCTCTGGGGCCAACGTCCTGACTTTC.

The CDR3 DNA sequence: TGTGCCAGCAGCCGGGGGGGCCTCTCTTACGAGCAGTACTTC. It yields the protein CASSRGGLSYEQYF. This rearrangement joins TRBV14 to TRBJ2-7; D may be TRBD2 (7 bases). The V end lost 4 bases, the J end lost 4 bases, and 14 bases lay between the germline ends. The germline V gene encodes CDR1 SGHDN and CDR2 FVKESK. CDR3 size: 14 residues.

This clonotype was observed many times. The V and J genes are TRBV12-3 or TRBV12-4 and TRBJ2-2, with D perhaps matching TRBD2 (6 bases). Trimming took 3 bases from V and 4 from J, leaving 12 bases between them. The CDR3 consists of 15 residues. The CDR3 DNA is TGTGCCAGCAGTTTTGTGGCGGGAACCACCGGGGAGCTGTTTTTT. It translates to CASSFVAGTTGELFF.

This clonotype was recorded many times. CDR3 in amino acids: CSVEVRVGGYTF. For the CDR3, the DNA is TGCAGCGTTGAAGTCCGGGTAGGTGGCTACACCTTC. The rearrangement joins TRBV29-1 to TRBJ1-2; no reliable D call. The CDR3 length is 12 residues. Trimming removed 1 base from V and 7 bases from J, with 10 bases in between. CDR1 and CDR2 from the germline V gene are SQVTM and ANQGSEA.

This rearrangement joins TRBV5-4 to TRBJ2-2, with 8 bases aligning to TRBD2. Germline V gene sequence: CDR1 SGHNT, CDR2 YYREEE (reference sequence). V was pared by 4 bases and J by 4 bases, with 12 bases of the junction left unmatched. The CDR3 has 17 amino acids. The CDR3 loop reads CASSLGGGSVSTGELFF. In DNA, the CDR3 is TGTGCCAGCAGCCTCGGGGGGGGATCGGTTAGCACCGGGGAGCTGTTTTTT.

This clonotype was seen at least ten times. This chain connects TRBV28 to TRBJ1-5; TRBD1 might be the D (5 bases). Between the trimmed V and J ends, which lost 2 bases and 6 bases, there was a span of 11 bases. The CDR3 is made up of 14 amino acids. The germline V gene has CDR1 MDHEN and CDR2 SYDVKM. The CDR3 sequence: CASSLMGPVQPQHF. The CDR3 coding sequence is TGTGCCAGCAGTTTAATGGGGCCCGTTCAGCCCCAGCATTTT. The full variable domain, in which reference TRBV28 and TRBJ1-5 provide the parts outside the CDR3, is DVKVTQSSRYLVKRTGEKVFLECVQDMDHENMFWYRQDPGLGLRLIYFSYDVKMKEKGDIPEGYSVSREKKERFSLILESASTNQTSMYLCASSLMGPVQPQHFGDGTRLSIL.

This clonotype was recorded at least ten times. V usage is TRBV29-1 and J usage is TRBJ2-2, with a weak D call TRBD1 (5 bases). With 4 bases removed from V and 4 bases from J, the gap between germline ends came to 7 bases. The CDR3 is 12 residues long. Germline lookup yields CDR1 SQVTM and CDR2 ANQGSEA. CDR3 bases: TGCAGCGTTGTAGGGGCCACCGGGGAGCTGTTTTTT. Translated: CSVVGATGELFF.

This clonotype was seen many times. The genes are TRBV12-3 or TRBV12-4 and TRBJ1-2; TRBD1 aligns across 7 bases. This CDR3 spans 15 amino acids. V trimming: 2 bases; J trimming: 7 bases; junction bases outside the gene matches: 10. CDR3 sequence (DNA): TGTGCCAGCAGTTTAAGCAACAGGGGACGGGGTGGCTACACCTTC. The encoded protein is CASSLSNRGRGGYTF.

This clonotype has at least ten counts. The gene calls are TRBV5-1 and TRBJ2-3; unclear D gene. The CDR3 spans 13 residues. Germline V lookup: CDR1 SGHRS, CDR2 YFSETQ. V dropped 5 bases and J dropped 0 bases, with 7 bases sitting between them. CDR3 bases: TGCGCCAGCAGGCCTTCTAGCACAGATACGCAGTATTTT. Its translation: CASRPSSTDTQYF.

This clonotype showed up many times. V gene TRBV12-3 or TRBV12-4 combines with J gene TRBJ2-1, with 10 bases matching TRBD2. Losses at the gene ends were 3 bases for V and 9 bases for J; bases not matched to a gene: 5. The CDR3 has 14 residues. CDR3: CASSFLAGVGEQFF. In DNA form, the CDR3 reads TGTGCCAGCAGTTTTCTAGCGGGAGTGGGTGAGCAGTTCTTC.

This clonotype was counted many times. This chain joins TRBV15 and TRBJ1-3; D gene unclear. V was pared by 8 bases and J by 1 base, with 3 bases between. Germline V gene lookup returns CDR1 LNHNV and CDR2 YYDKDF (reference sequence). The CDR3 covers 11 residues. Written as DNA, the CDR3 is TGTGCCACCCAGTCTGGAAACACCATATATTTT. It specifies CATQSGNTIYF.

CDR3 protein: CSAKQGAYSPLHF. Written as DNA, the CDR3 is TGCAGTGCTAAACAGGGGGCGTATTCACCCCTCCACTTT. The chain combines TRBV20-1 with TRBJ1-6, with 9 bases that match TRBD1. Germline-derived CDR1 and CDR2 are DFQATT and SNEGSKA (reference sequence). The CDR3 is 13 amino acids. The ends lost 4 bases at V and 8 bases at J; junction bases unmatched: 3.

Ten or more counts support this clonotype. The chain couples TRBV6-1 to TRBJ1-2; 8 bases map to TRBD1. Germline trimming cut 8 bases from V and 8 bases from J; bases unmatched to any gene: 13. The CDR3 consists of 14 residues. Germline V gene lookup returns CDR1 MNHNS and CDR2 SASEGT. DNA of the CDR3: TGTGCCAGCTGTCGGAGGACAGGGCCCCAGGGCTACACCTTC. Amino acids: CASCRRTGPQGYTF.

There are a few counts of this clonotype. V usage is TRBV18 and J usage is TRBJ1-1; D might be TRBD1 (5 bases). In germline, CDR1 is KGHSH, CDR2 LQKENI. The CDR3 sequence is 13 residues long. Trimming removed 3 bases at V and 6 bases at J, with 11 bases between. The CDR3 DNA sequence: TGTGCCAGCTCACCTTGGGGGGTACCTGAAGCTTTCTTT. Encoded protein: CASSPWGVPEAFF. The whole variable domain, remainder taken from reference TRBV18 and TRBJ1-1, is NAGVMQNPRHLVRRRGQEARLRCSPMKGHSHVYWYRQLPEEGLKFMVYLQKENIIDESGMPKERFSAEFPKEGPSILRIQQVVRGDSAAYFCASSPWGVPEAFFGQGTRLTVV.

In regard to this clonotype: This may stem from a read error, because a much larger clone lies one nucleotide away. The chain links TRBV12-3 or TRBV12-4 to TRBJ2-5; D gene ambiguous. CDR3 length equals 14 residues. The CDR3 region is CASSFVGVPETKYF. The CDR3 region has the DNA TGTGCCAGCAGTTTCGTTGGGGTCCCAGAGACCAAGTACTTC.

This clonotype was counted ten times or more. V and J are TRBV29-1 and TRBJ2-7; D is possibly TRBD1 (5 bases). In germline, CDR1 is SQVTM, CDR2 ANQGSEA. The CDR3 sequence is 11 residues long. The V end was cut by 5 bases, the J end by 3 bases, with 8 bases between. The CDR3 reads CSVLQGYEQYF. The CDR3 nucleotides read TGCAGCGTTCTTCAGGGCTACGAGCAGTACTTC.

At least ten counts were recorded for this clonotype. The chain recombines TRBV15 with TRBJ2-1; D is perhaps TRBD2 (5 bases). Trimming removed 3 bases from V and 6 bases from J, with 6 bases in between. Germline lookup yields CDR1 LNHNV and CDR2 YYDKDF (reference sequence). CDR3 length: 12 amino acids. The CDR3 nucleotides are TGTGCCACCAGCAGTAGCGTCAATGAGCAGTTCTTC. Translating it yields CATSSSVNEQFF.

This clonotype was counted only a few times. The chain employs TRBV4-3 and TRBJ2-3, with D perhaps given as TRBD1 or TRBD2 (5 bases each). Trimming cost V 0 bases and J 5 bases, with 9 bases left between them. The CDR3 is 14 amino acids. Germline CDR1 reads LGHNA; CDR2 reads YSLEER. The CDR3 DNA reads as TGCGCCAGCAGCCAAGATCGGGGACGAGATACGCAGTATTTT. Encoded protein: CASSQDRGRDTQYF.

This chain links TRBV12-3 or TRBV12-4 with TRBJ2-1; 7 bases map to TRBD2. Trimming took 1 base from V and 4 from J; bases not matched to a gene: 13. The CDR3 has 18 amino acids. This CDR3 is CASSLGSGTGDAYNEQFF. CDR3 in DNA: TGTGCCAGCAGTTTAGGAAGCGGGACCGGGGACGCTTACAATGAGCAGTTCTTC.

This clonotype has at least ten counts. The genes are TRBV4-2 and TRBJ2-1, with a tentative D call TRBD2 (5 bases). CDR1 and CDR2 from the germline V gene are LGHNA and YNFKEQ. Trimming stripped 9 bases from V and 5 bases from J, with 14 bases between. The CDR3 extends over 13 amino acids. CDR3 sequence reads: CASRLREDNEQFF. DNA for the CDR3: TGTGCCAGTCGCTTACGGGAAGACAATGAGCAGTTCTTC.